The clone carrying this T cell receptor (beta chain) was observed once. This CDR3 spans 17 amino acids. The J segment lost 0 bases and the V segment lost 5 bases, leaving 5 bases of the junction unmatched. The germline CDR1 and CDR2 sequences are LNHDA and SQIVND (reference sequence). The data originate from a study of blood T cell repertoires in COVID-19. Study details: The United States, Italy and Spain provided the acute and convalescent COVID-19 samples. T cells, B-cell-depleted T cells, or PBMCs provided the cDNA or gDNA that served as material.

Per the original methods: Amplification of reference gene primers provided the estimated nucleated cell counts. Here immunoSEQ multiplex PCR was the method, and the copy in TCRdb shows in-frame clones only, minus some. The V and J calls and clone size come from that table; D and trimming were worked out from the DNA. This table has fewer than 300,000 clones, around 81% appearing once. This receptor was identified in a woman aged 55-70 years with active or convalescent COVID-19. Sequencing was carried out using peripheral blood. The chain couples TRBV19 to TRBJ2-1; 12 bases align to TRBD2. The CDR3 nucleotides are TGTGCCAGTAGTTCTCTAGCGGGGGGGCGCTCCTACAATGAGCAGTTCTTC. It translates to CASSSLAGGRSYNEQFF.